This T cell receptor beta chain was profiled in a study of blood T cell repertoires in COVID-19. Study details: The study drew acute and convalescent COVID-19 samples from the United States, Italy and Spain. The cDNA or gDNA used as material had been derived from T cells, B-cell-depleted T cells, or PBMCs.

After removal of 6 bases from V and 4 bases from J, the junction contained 8 bases not matched to a gene. Germline lookup yields CDR1 MDHEN and CDR2 SYDVKM. The CDR3 extends over 14 amino acids. Study processing details: Reference gene primers were amplified, and this amplification served to estimate nucleated cell counts. TCRdb's table, derived via immunoSEQ multiplex PCR, lists solely in-frame clones and lacks some. V, J and clone size are those of that table, while D and trimming were read from the DNA. The sample lists about 140,000 clones, 88% occurring once. The chain joins TRBV28 to TRBJ2-5, with 7 bases that match TRBD1. The sequence derives from a man aged 45 to 65 with active or convalescent COVID-19. Sequenced input: peripheral blood. In DNA form, the CDR3 reads TGTGCCAGCAGGCGGCAGGGGGTTGGAGAGACCCAGTACTTC. This translates into CASRRQGVGETQYF.